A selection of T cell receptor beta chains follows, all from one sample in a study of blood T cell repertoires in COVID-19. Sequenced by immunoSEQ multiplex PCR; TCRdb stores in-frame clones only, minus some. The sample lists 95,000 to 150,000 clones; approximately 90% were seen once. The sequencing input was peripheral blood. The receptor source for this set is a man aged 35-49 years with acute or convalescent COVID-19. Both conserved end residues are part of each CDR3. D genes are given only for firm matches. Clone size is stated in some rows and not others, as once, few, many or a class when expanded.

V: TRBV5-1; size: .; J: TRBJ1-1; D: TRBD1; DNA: TGCGCCAGCAGCCCTACTAGACAGGGGGCTGCGAACACTGAAGCTTTCTTT; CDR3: CASSPTRQGAANTEAFF
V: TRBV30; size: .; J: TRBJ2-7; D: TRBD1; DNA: TGTGCCTGGAGTTGGAGACAGGGTTCCCACGAGCAGTACTTC; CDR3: CAWSWRQGSHEQYF
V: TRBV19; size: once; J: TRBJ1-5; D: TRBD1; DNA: TGTGCCAGTAGGGGACAGGGAAGTGTAGGCAATCAGCCCCAGCATTTT; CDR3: CASRGQGSVGNQPQHF
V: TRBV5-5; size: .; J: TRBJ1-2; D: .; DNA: TGTGCCAGCAGCTCAAGCCCAGGAGAACGAGGGGGCTACACCTTC; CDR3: CASSSSPGERGGYTF
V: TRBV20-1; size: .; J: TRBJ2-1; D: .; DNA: TGCAGTGCCGAGGACTTCAATGAGCAGTTCTTC; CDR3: CSAEDFNEQFF
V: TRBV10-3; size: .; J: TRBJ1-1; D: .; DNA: TGTGCCATCAGTGCGTGGGGCGACACTGAAGCTTTCTTT; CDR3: CAISAWGDTEAFF
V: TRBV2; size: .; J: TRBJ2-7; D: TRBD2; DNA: TGTGCCAGCAGAGTCAGCGGGAGTCGCTCCTACGAGCAGTACTTC; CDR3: CASRVSGSRSYEQYF
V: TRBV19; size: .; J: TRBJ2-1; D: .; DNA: TGTGCCAGTAGTTTTTCACAGCAGAAGCAGTTCTTC; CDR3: CASSFSQQKQFF
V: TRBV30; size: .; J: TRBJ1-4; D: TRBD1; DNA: TGTGCCTCTCAGGGGGATAATGAAAAACTGTTTTTT; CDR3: CASQGDNEKLFF
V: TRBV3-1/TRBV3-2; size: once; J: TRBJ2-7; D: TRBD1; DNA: TGTGCCAGCAGCCAAACCCCGGGACAGAGCTACGAGCAGTACTTC; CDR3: CASSQTPGQSYEQYF
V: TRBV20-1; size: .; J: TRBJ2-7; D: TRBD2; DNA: TGCAGTGCTAGTTCCCTAGCGGGCGTGGTCTACGAGCAGTACTTC; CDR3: CSASSLAGVVYEQYF
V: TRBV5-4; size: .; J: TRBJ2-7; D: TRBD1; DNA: TGTGCCAGCAGCTTGGTAGGTCTTCCCGGACAGGGTGGGTACGAGCAGTACTTC; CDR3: CASSLVGLPGQGGYEQYF
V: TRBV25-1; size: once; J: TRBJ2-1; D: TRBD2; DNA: TGTGCCAGCAGGGGGGGGTACAATGAGCAGTTCTTC; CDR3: CASRGGYNEQFF
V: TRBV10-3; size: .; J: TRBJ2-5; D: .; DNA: TGTGCCATCAGTGAAAGTCGGACTGCACGAGGGACCCAGTACTTC; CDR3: CAISESRTARGTQYF
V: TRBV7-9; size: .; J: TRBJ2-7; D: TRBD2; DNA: TGTGCCAGCAGCCATGGGACTAGCGGGGGGGTGTACGAGCAGTACTTC; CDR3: CASSHGTSGGVYEQYF
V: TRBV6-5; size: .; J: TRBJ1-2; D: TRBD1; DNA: TGTGCCAGCAGTTACGGGGACAGGGTCACTTATGGCTACACCTTC; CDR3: CASSYGDRVTYGYTF